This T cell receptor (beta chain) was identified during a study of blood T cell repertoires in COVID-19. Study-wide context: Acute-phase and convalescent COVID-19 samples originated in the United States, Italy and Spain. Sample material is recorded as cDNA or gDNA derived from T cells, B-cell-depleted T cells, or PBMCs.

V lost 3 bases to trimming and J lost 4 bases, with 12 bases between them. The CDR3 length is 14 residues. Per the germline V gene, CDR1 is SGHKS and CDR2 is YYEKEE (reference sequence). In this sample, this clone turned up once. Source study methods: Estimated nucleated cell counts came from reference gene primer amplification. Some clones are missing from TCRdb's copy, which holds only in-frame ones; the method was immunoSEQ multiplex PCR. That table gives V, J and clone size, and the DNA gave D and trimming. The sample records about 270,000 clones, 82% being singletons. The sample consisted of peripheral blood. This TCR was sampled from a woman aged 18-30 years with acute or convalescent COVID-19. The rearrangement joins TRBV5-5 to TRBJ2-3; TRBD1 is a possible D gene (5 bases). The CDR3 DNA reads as TGTGCCAGCAGCTCCCCAGGACATCCAGATACGCAGTATTTT. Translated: CASSSPGHPDTQYF.